The T cell receptor (beta chain) under discussion was sequenced for a study of blood T cells in healthy people across ages. Germline V gives CDR1 LGHDT, CDR2 YNNKEL (reference sequence). V was clipped by 0 bases and J by 10 bases, with 13 bases between them. The CDR3 length is 15 residues. A sample-barcoded 5' primer and a J-beta primer mix were used in a second PCR of about 7 to 12 cycles. MiXCR was run by TCRdb on the 5' RACE reads, yielding one entry per CDR3 protein. Found here are about a million distinct CDR3 sequences, roughly 47% of them singletons; the top ten hold around 21%. This receptor was identified in a woman aged 55-70 years in good health. Material for sequencing was blood. This chain joins TRBV3-1 and TRBJ1-6; tentatively, D is TRBD1 (6 bases). The CDR3 sequence is CASSQDLGQRSPLHF. Here the CDR3 DNA reads TGTGCCAGCAGCCAAGATCTAGGACAGAGATCACCCCTCCACTTT. Combining the CDR3 with reference TRBV3-1 and TRBJ1-6 gives the whole variable domain DTAVSQTPKYLVTQMGNDKSIKCEQNLGHDTMYWYKQDSKKFLKIMFSYNNKELIINETVPNRFSPKSPDKAHLNLHINSLELGDSAVYFCASSQDLGQRSPLHFGNGTRLTVT.